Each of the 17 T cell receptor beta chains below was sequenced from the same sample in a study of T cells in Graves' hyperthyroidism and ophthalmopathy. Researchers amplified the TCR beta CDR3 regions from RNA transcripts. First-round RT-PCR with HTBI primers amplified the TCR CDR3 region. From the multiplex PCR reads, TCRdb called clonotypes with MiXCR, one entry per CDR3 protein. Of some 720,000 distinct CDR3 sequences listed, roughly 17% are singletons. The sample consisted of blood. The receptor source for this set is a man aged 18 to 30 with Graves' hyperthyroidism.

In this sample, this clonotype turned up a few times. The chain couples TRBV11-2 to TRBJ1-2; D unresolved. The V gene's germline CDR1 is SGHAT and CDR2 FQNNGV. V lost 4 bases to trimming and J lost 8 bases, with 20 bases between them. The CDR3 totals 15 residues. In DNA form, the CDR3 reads TGTGCCAGCAGCTCTCTCGAAGGGCTTAGTTCGGGCTACACCTTC. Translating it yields CASSSLEGLSSGYTF.

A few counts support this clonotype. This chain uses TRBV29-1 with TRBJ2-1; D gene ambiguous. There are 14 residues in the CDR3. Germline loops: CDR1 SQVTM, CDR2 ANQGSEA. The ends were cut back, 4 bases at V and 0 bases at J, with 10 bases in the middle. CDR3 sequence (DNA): TGCAGCGTTGTTCCGGTGGGCTCCTACAATGAGCAGTTCTTC. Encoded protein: CSVVPVGSYNEQFF.

CDR3 in amino acids: CSARDRESTDTQYF. As DNA, the CDR3 is TGCAGTGCTAGAGACAGGGAAAGCACAGATACGCAGTATTTT. This chain joins TRBV20-1 and TRBJ2-3; possibly TRBD1 for D (5 bases). Germline V CDR1 and CDR2: DFQATT, SNEGSKA (reference sequence). This CDR3 region has 14 residues. Trimming shortened V by 0 bases and J by 0 bases, and 7 bases separated the two germline ends.

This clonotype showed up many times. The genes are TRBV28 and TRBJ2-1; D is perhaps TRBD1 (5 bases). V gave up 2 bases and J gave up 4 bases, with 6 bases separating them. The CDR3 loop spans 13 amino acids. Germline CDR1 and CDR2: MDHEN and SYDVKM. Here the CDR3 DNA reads TGTGCCAGCAGTTTAGACAGATACAATGAGCAGTTCTTC. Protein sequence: CASSLDRYNEQFF.

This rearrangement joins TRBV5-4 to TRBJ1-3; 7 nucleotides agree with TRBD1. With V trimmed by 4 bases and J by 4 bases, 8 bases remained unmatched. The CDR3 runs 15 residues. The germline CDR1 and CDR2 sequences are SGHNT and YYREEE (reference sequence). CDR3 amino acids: CASSPQPTGGNTIYF. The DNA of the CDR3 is TGTGCCAGCAGCCCCCAGCCGACAGGGGGAAACACCATATATTTT.

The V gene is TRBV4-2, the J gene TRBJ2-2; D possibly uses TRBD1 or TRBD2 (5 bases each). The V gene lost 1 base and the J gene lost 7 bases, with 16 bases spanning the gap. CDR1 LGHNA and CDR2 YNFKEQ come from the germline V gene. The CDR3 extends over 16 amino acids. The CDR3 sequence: CASSQASPGAVGELFF. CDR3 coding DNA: TGTGCCAGCAGCCAAGCCTCGCCCGGGGCAGTCGGGGAGCTGTTTTTT.

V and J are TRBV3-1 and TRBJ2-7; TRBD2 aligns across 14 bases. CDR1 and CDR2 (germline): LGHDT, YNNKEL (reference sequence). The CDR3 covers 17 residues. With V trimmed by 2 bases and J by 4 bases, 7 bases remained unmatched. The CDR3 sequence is CASSQYSGTSGSYEQYF. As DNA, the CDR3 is TGTGCCAGCAGCCAATACTCCGGGACTAGCGGGAGTTACGAGCAGTACTTC.

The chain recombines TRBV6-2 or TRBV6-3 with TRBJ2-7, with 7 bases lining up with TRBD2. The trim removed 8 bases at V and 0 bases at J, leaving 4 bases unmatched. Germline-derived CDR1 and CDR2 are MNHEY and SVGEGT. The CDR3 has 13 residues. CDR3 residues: CASPGLDSYEQYF. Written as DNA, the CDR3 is TGTGCCAGCCCCGGACTAGACTCCTACGAGCAGTACTTC.

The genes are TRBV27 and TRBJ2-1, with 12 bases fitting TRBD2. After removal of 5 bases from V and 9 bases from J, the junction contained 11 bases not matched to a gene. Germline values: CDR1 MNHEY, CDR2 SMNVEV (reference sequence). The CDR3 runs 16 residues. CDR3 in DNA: TGTGCCAGCAGTAGCGCCCTAGCGGGAGGGAGGGGTGAGCAGTTCTTC. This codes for CASSSALAGGRGEQFF.

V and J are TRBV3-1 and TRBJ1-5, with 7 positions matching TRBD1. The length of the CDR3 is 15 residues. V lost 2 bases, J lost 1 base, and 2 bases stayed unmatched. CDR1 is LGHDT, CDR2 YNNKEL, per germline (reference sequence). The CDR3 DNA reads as TGTGCCAGCAGCCAAACGACAGGGAGCAATCAGCCCCAGCATTTT. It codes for CASSQTTGSNQPQHF.

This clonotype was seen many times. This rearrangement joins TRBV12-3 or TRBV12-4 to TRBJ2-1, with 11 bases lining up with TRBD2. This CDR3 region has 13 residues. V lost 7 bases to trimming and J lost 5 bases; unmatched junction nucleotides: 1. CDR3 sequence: CASTLAGDNEQFF. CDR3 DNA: TGTGCCAGCACACTAGCGGGAGACAATGAGCAGTTCTTC.

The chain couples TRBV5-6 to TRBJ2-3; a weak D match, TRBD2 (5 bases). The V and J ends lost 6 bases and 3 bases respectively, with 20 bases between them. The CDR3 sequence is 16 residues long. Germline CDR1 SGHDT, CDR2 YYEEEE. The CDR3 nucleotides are TGTGCCAGCACCCGGGGAGAGGAACTTGGGACAGATACGCAGTATTTT. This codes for CASTRGEELGTDTQYF. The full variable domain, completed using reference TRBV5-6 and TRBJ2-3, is DAGVTQSPTHLIKTRGQQVTLRCSPKSGHDTVSWYQQALGQGPQFIFQYYEEEERQRGNFPDRFSGHQFPNYSSELNVNALLLGDSALYLCASTRGEELGTDTQYFGPGTRLTVL.

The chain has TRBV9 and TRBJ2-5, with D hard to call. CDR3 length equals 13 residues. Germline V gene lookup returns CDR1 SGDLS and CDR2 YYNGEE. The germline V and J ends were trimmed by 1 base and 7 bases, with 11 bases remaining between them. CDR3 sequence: CASSVTNVGTQYF. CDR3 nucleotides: TGTGCCAGCAGCGTAACAAATGTGGGGACCCAGTACTTC.

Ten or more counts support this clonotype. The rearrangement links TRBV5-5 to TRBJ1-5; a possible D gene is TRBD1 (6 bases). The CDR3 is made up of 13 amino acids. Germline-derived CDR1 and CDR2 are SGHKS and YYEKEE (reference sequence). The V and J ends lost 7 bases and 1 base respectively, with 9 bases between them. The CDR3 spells CASSQGSNQPQHF. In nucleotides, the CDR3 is TGTGCCAGCTCTCAGGGGAGCAATCAGCCCCAGCATTTT.

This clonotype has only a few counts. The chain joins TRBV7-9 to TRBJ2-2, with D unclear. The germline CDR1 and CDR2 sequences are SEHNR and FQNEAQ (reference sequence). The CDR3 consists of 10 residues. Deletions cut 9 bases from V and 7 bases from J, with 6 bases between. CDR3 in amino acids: CASSVGELFF. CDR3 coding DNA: TGTGCCAGTTCCGTCGGGGAGCTGTTTTTT.

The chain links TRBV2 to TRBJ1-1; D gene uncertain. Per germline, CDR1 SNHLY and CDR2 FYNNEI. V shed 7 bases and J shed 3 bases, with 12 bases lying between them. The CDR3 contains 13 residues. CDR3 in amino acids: CASKDRRDTEAFF. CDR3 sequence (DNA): TGTGCCAGCAAGGACCGCCGGGACACTGAAGCTTTCTTT.

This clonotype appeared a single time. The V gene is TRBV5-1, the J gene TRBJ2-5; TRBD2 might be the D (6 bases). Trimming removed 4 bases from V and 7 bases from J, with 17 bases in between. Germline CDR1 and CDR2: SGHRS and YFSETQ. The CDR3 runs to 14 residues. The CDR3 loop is CASSPTSGGGTQYF. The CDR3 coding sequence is TGCGCCAGCAGCCCAACGTCTGGGGGAGGGACCCAGTACTTC.